This T cell receptor beta chain was recorded in a study of control samples from healthy donors and cancer patients (dated by TCRdb to about 2020). As concerns this clone: No cognate antigen has been identified for it. No much larger clone is present one base from it, and per-base qualities are unavailable.

Libraries were built with the immunoSEQ multiplex PCR assay. As stored in TCRdb, this immuneACCESS dataset retains in-frame rearrangements with V and J assigned. A fraction of the clones does not appear; measured against another copy, unresolved V genes explain less than half of the discrepancy, and the remainder lacks a known reason. Across this sample there are 100,000 to 150,000 clones, with approximately 90% seen only once. About 12% of the sample comes from the top ten. The clonotype comes from a man aged 30 to 45 in good health. The sequencing sample was made of blood.

The nucleotide sequence is TGTGCCAGCAGCCAAGAAAGTGGTCGCAGGCCCCAAGTTATGGGCTCCTACAATGAGCAGTTCTTC. Its protein product is CASSQESGRRPQVMGSYNEQFF. The rearranged segments are TRBV4-2 and TRBJ2-1, with no reliable assignment of the D segment. As encoded in the germline V gene, CDR1 is LGHNA while CDR2 is YNFKEQ. V is shortened by 0 bases, J by 0 bases, and the region joining them spans 27 bases. From the cysteine up to the phenylalanine, the CDR3 has a length of 22 residues. Just the 66-base CDR3 DNA is kept, in frame starting at base 1.